The 12 T cell receptor beta chains presented below share a single source sample, sequenced in a study of human thymus T cells. Corrective heart surgery yielded the resections from which the thymus tissue came. Method: immunoSEQ multiplex PCR; TCRdb's copy keeps in-frame clones and lacks some. The data show tens of thousands of clones, around 95% seen once. The sample was thymus tissue. The receptors derive from a girl younger than two with a congenital heart defect but otherwise immunologically healthy.

The chain combines TRBV28 with TRBJ2-7; D not certain. V lost 4 bases and J 0 bases, leaving 7 bases between the germline ends. The CDR3 is made up of 13 amino acids. Germline V gene data show CDR1 as MDHEN and CDR2 as SYDVKM. This CDR3 is CASSSWDSYEQYF. Here the CDR3 DNA reads TGTGCCAGCAGTTCATGGGACTCCTACGAGCAGTACTTC.

The chain employs TRBV10-3 and TRBJ2-5; D perhaps matches TRBD2 (5 bases). V lost 3 bases and J 3 bases, leaving 8 bases between the germline ends. This CDR3 region has 13 residues. The germline gives CDR1 ENHRY, CDR2 SYGVKD. This CDR3 is CAISEGREETQYF. DNA for the CDR3: TGTGCCATCAGTGAAGGGAGAGAAGAGACCCAGTACTTC.

The chain joins TRBV6-4 to TRBJ2-1, with D possibly matching TRBD2 (6 bases). Trimming took off 0 bases at V and 0 bases at J, with 12 bases between the two ends. CDR1 and CDR2 from the germline V gene are MRHNA and SNTAGT. The CDR3 has 17 amino acids. The CDR3 region is CASSDSMGGASYNEQFF. The CDR3 region has the DNA TGTGCCAGCAGTGACTCGATGGGCGGGGCCTCCTACAATGAGCAGTTCTTC.

The chain is built from TRBV5-6 and TRBJ2-7, with D perhaps being TRBD1 or TRBD2 (5 bases each). The CDR3 loop spans 15 amino acids. Germline CDR1 and CDR2: SGHDT and YYEEEE. Between the trimmed V and J ends, which lost 0 bases and 2 bases, there was a span of 12 bases. CDR3 sequence reads: CASSLEAGSPYEQYF. The CDR3 region has the DNA TGTGCCAGCAGCTTGGAGGCAGGGAGTCCCTACGAGCAGTACTTC. Full variable domain (rest looked up from reference TRBV5-6 and TRBJ2-7): DAGVTQSPTHLIKTRGQQVTLRCSPKSGHDTVSWYQQALGQGPQFIFQYYEEEERQRGNFPDRFSGHQFPNYSSELNVNALLLGDSALYLCASSLEAGSPYEQYFGPGTRLTVT.

This sequence joins TRBV15 and TRBJ2-7; D may match TRBD1 or TRBD2 (6 bases each). V gave up 11 bases and J gave up 4 bases, with 18 bases separating them. Germline CDR1 reads LNHNV; CDR2 reads YYDKDF (reference sequence). This CDR3 region has 13 residues. This CDR3 is CAAGQSGLYEQYF. The CDR3 region has the DNA TGTGCCGCAGGACAGAGCGGGTTGTACGAGCAGTACTTC.

The DNA for the CDR3 is TGTGCCTGGAGTGTTAGGCAGGGGCAGTACTTC. Amino acids: CAWSVRQGQYF. The genes are TRBV30 and TRBJ2-7; TRBD1 might be the D (5 bases). Trimming removed 0 bases at V and 9 bases at J, with 9 bases between. The CDR3 runs to 11 residues. CDR1 is GTSNPN and CDR2 is SVGIG in the germline V gene (reference sequence).

The CDR3 sequence: CASSRRAPSQETQYF. The CDR3 coding sequence is TGTGCCAGCAGTAGAAGGGCACCCTCCCAAGAGACCCAGTACTTC. The chain couples TRBV6-1 to TRBJ2-5; D unresolved. V was pared by 5 bases and J by 1 base, with 14 bases between. Germline loops: CDR1 MNHNS, CDR2 SASEGT. The CDR3 length is 15 residues.

The sample holds a few counts of this clone. The rearrangement links TRBV28 to TRBJ2-3; 9 bases agree with TRBD1. This CDR3 is built from 16 residues. The ends lost 5 bases at V and 2 bases at J; junction bases unmatched: 8. Germline V gene lookup returns CDR1 MDHEN and CDR2 SYDVKM. CDR3 nucleotide sequence: TGTGCCAGCAGTCCCCGGGACAGGGTTGTCACAGATACGCAGTATTTT. This encodes CASSPRDRVVTDTQYF.

The V call is TRBV19, the J call TRBJ1-5; a weak D match, TRBD1 (5 bases). V lost 3 bases and J 4 bases, leaving 25 bases between the germline ends. This CDR3 comprises 19 residues. Germline loops: CDR1 LNHDA, CDR2 SQIVND (reference sequence). The CDR3 loop is CASSIIGAGERPLNQPQHF. Here the CDR3 DNA reads TGTGCCAGTAGTATTATTGGGGCGGGGGAACGACCGCTAAATCAGCCCCAGCATTTT. Using reference TRBV19 and TRBJ1-5 for the parts outside the CDR3, the full variable domain is DGGITQSPKYLFRKEGQNVTLSCEQNLNHDAMYWYRQDPGQGLRLIYYSQIVNDFQKGDIAEGYSVSREKKESFPLTVTSAQKNPTAFYLCASSIIGAGERPLNQPQHFGDGTRLSIL.

The J gene is TRBJ2-3, the V gene TRBV5-6, with D possibly TRBD2 on 5 matching bases. The CDR3 has 15 amino acids. The V gene lost 2 bases and the J gene lost 0 bases, with 10 bases spanning the gap. Per germline, CDR1 SGHDT and CDR2 YYEEEE. The CDR3 loop is CASSLGGRSTDTQYF. CDR3 sequence (DNA): TGTGCCAGCAGCTTAGGTGGGAGAAGCACAGATACGCAGTATTTT.

The gene calls are TRBV10-3 and TRBJ2-5; D uncertain. V dropped 4 bases and J dropped 1 base, with 13 bases sitting between them. This CDR3 comprises 15 residues. Per germline, CDR1 ENHRY and CDR2 SYGVKD. The CDR3 bases are TGTGCCATCAGTGGGGGTGGGCTATTCCAAGAGACCCAGTACTTC. Amino acid sequence: CAISGGGLFQETQYF.

The chain carries TRBV6-6 and TRBJ1-2; D is ambiguous. The CDR3 sequence is 14 residues long. Looked up from germline, CDR1 is MNHNY and CDR2 is SVGAGI (reference sequence). Trimming left V 9 bases short and J 3 bases short, with 17 bases between. CDR3 protein: CASHTGIRHYGYTF. The CDR3 DNA is TGTGCCAGTCACACCGGGATACGCCACTATGGCTACACCTTC.